Listed below are T cell receptor beta chains from one sample, sequenced in a study of T cells in Graves' hyperthyroidism and ophthalmopathy. TCRdb reprocessed the multiplex PCR reads with MiXCR, giving one entry per CDR3 protein. The sample contains a few hundred thousand distinct CDR3 sequences, around 15% of which appear only once. Sequencing input: blood. The receptors derive from a woman younger than 45 with Graves' ophthalmopathy. Both conserved end residues are part of each CDR3. Each record gives: J gene, V gene, D gene, clone size, CDR3 DNA, CDR3 protein. D genes are given only for firm matches. Clone size, where shown, is once, few, many, or a class for clones that have expanded.

TRBJ2-3 TRBV5-5 TRBD2 - TGTGCCAGCAGCTTGGGGCCGGGGGATCTGGGACTAAATACGCAGTATTTT CASSLGPGDLGLNTQYF
TRBJ2-1 TRBV7-3 - many TGTGCCAGCAGCTCCTTTAGCATGGGTGAGCAGTTCTTC CASSSFSMGEQFF
TRBJ1-2 TRBV12-3/TRBV12-4 TRBD1 many TGTGCCAGCAGTTTGGACAGGGGGCGATTAAGATATGGCTACACCTTC CASSLDRGRLRYGYTF
TRBJ2-6 TRBV7-9 TRBD2 many TGTGCCAGCAGCTACCCGGGGGGAGTGGCCAACGTCCTGACTTTC CASSYPGGVANVLTF
TRBJ1-2 TRBV9 TRBD1 many TGTGCCAGCAGCGAATCCGGGACAGGGGGCAGATACGACACCCTTGGCTACACCTTC CASSESGTGGRYDTLGYTF
TRBJ1-4 TRBV20-1 - - TGCAGTGCCCCACCTAGGGGGAGAAGAAATGAAAAACTGTTTTTT CSAPPRGRRNEKLFF
TRBJ2-5 TRBV4-2 TRBD2 - TGTGCCAGCAGCCAAGAAGGAGCGGGGGCGCAAGAGACCCAGTACTTC CASSQEGAGAQETQYF
TRBJ1-5 TRBV20-1 - - TGCAGTGCTAGAGATACTCGCAGCAATCAGCCCCAGCATTTT CSARDTRSNQPQHF
TRBJ1-4 TRBV28 - - TGTGCCAGCAGTTTCGTCGAGGGGGTGGTTAATGAAAAACTGTTTTTT CASSFVEGVVNEKLFF
TRBJ2-1 TRBV14 TRBD2 few TGTGCCAGCAACCAGGCTAGCGGAAATGAGCAGTTCTTC CASNQASGNEQFF
TRBJ2-7 TRBV5-6 - many TGTGCCAGCAGCTTGAGTCGCGGCGAGCAGTACTTC CASSLSRGEQYF
TRBJ2-1 TRBV20-1 TRBD2 few TGCAGTGCTAGAGATTTTAGCGGGGGCCGCGGAGCGAGCGATGAGCAGTTCTTC CSARDFSGGRGASDEQFF
TRBJ2-3 TRBV20-1 TRBD2 - TGCAGTGCCCATCTAGCGGGGGGGACGAATCACGGGGATACGCAGTATTTT CSAHLAGGTNHGDTQYF
TRBJ1-6 TRBV6-2/TRBV6-3 - - TGTGCCAGCACTACAGGTGGGTGGTATTCACCCCTCCACTTT CASTTGGWYSPLHF
TRBJ1-3 TRBV11-2 - many TGTGCCAGCAGCCCGAGCGGCAATGGAAACACCATATATTTT CASSPSGNGNTIYF
TRBJ2-5 TRBV27 TRBD1 many TGTGCCAGCAGTCGCGGGGACAGGCGGTCGGAGACCCAGTACTTC CASSRGDRRSETQYF
TRBJ2-2 TRBV7-3 TRBD2 many TGTGCCAGCAGCTTATACCGCGGGGGGGCCGGGGAGCTGTTTTTT CASSLYRGGAGELFF
TRBJ2-3 TRBV7-9 TRBD1 many TGTGCCAGCAGTCCGAGCGGGACAGGGAAAGGCACAGATACGCAGTATTTT CASSPSGTGKGTDTQYF
TRBJ1-2 TRBV7-9 - - TGTGCCATATTATCCGGGCCCGAATATGGCTACACCTTC CAILSGPEYGYTF
TRBJ2-7 TRBV20-1 TRBD1 many TGCAGTGCTAGAGCTGGGACAGGCTACTACGAGCAGTACTTC CSARAGTGYYEQYF
TRBJ1-2 TRBV7-2 - many TGTGCCAGCAGCTTCGGAGAGAGGGGACTGTTCTATGGCTACACCTTC CASSFGERGLFYGYTF
TRBJ1-1 TRBV12-5 - - TGTGCTAGTGGCCTTGGGCTGAACACTGAAGCTTTCTTT CASGLGLNTEAFF
TRBJ2-3 TRBV7-9 - - TGTGCCAGCAGCTTAGTGCAGGGGATGGGCACAGATACGCAGTATTTT CASSLVQGMGTDTQYF
TRBJ2-5 TRBV20-1 TRBD2 many TGCAGTGCCGGGGGGGGCGGCCAAGAGACCCAGTACTTC CSAGGGGQETQYF
TRBJ1-6 TRBV28 - many TGTGCCAGCAGTCTCCACGTTTGGAGCTCCTATAATTCACCCCTCCACTTT CASSLHVWSSYNSPLHF
TRBJ1-6 TRBV20-1 TRBD1 many TGCAGTGCTAGAGGGGACAGGGCCAATTCACCCCTCCACTTT CSARGDRANSPLHF
TRBJ2-5 TRBV7-4 - many TGTGCCAGCAGCGAAAACGACCTCAAGCTTACACCGGTCCAAGAGACCCAGTACTTC CASSENDLKLTPVQETQYF
TRBJ2-3 TRBV7-2 TRBD2 many TGTGCCAGCAGCACCAGCGGGGGGGCCTTCGTAGATACGCAGTATTTT CASSTSGGAFVDTQYF
TRBJ2-1 TRBV11-2 - many TGTGCCAGCAGCCAAAGGGATTTTAAAGGTGAGCAGTTCTTC CASSQRDFKGEQFF
TRBJ1-2 TRBV12-3/TRBV12-4 - many TGTGCCAGCAGTTTAGAGGGCGTTATCGTTTATGGCTACACCTTC CASSLEGVIVYGYTF
TRBJ1-5 TRBV12-3/TRBV12-4 - many TGTGCCAGCTCCTCTTCAGACCCAACCTATTATAGCAATCAGCCCCAGCATTTT CASSSSDPTYYSNQPQHF
TRBJ1-2 TRBV11-2 - few TGTGCCAGCAGCTTATCTGGGGGGACCTATGGCTACACCTTC CASSLSGGTYGYTF
TRBJ2-3 TRBV5-1 - many TGCGCCAGCAGTCTTAGACAGACCGGCACAGATACGCAGTATTTT CASSLRQTGTDTQYF
TRBJ1-6 TRBV2 TRBD1 many TGTGCCAGCACATTCGCGGACAGGGATTCTTCACCCCTCCACTTT CASTFADRDSSPLHF
TRBJ2-3 TRBV28 - many TGTGCCAGCAGCCCCGTCACGACGGCCGGCACAGATACGCAGTATTTT CASSPVTTAGTDTQYF
TRBJ2-7 TRBV28 - many TGTGCCAGCAGCTCCTTGGGGGCCCCACCCTACGAGCAGTACTTC CASSSLGAPPYEQYF
TRBJ1-1 TRBV6-1 - many TGTGCCAGCAGGCCGTCCTGGGACACCGGGAGGGCTTTCTTT CASRPSWDTGRAFF
TRBJ2-2 TRBV4-1 TRBD2 few TGCGCCAGCAGCCAAGCCCCTTTTAGCGGGGGGAACACCGGGGAGCTGTTTTTT CASSQAPFSGGNTGELFF
TRBJ1-3 TRBV7-2 - many TGTGCCAGCAGCTTAGGATCATCCGGTGCGAAATCTGGAAACACCATATATTTT CASSLGSSGAKSGNTIYF
TRBJ2-7 TRBV19 TRBD2 many TGTGCCAGTAGCCGGGTAGGGACTAGCGGCGAGCAGTACTTC CASSRVGTSGEQYF
TRBJ2-7 TRBV6-5 - many TGTGCCAGCAGTTACTCAGGGGGCTCCTACGAGCAGTACTTC CASSYSGGSYEQYF
TRBJ1-1 TRBV2 - many TGTGCCAGCAGTGATTCCCACCCGGGGGGCGGGGCTGAAGCTTTCTTT CASSDSHPGGGAEAFF
TRBJ2-5 TRBV20-1 - many TGCAGTGCTAGTAGACCGGGCTCAGAGACCCAGTACTTC CSASRPGSETQYF
TRBJ2-3 TRBV19 TRBD1 once TGTGCCAGTAGTACCCGGACAGGGGGCACCACAGATACGCAGTATTTT CASSTRTGGTTDTQYF
TRBJ1-6 TRBV3-1 - many TGTGCCAGCAGCCAAGAGGGAACCCTCCACTTT CASSQEGTLHF
TRBJ2-1 TRBV11-2 - - TGTGCCAGCAGCTTTTTAGCAAAACCGAACAATGAGCAGTTCTTC CASSFLAKPNNEQFF
TRBJ2-3 TRBV7-8 - many TGTGCCAGCAGTTCACCCAACGGTGATACGCAGTATTTT CASSSPNGDTQYF
TRBJ2-2 TRBV5-4 - - TGTGCCAGCAGCTGGACCGCCGGGGGCGGTTGGGACACCGGGGAGCTGTTTTTT CASSWTAGGGWDTGELFF
TRBJ2-5 TRBV20-1 - - TGCAGTGCTGGAGAGGGGGGGGCCCAAGAGACCCAGTACTTC CSAGEGGAQETQYF